This TCR beta chain was recovered during a study of blood T cells in healthy people across ages. Study outcomes and limitations: Donors of long life had a larger count of naive CD4+ cells and greater diversity than aged donors. The lack of PBMC sorting stopped any conclusive naive versus antigen-experienced comparison.

It was with a sample-barcoded 5' primer and a J-beta primer mix that a second PCR of roughly 6 to 11 cycles was run. Every individual sample yielded 2.5 million or more paired-end reads (each containing CDR3). MiXCR, run by TCRdb on the 5' RACE reads, gives a single entry per CDR3 protein. The table has 850,000 to 1,300,000 distinct CDR3 sequences, roughly 45% seen once. On this clonotype: Its target is unknown.

The CDR3 covers 12 residues. Trimming shortened V by 7 bases and J by 10 bases, and 14 bases separated the two germline ends. Source material: blood. This receptor was obtained from a woman aged 60-75 years in good health. This chain joins TRBV12-3 or TRBV12-4 and TRBJ2-1; the D is unclear. In DNA form, the CDR3 reads TGTGCCAGCAAAACGGTCGGCAAGGAGCAGTTCTTC. Translated: CASKTVGKEQFF.